The 11 T cell receptor beta chains below come from one sample, sequenced in a study of blood T cell repertoires in COVID-19. Clones were read by immunoSEQ multiplex PCR, and TCRdb kept only the in-frame ones, dropping some. The table has fewer than 110,000 clones, about 91% seen once. Sequencing was performed on peripheral blood. These receptors were collected from a man aged 50 or older with active or convalescent COVID-19.

J is TRBJ1-2 and V is TRBV19; D is perhaps TRBD1 (6 bases). This CDR3 contains 12 residues. V was shortened by 4 bases and J by 6 bases, with 9 bases between the two germline ends. Germline CDR1 LNHDA, CDR2 SQIVND (reference sequence). The CDR3, as DNA: TGTGCCAGTAGTAATAACAGGGATGGCTACACCTTC. Translated: CASSNNRDGYTF. Full variable domain (rest looked up from reference TRBV19 and TRBJ1-2): DGGITQSPKYLFRKEGQNVTLSCEQNLNHDAMYWYRQDPGQGLRLIYYSQIVNDFQKGDIAEGYSVSREKKESFPLTVTSAQKNPTAFYLCASSNNRDGYTFGSGTRLTVV.

This clone was recorded once. The rearrangement uses TRBV3-1 (or the pseudogene TRBV3-2) and TRBJ2-1; D is possibly TRBD1 (6 bases). V was shortened by 4 bases and J by 2 bases, with 9 bases between the two germline ends. This CDR3 is built from 14 residues. The germline V gene encodes CDR1 LGHDT and CDR2 YNNKEL (reference sequence). The CDR3 sequence is CASSPGATYNEQFF. CDR3 sequence (DNA): TGTGCCAGCAGCCCAGGGGCAACCTACAATGAGCAGTTCTTC.

The chain combines TRBV20-1 with TRBJ1-2; weak D call: TRBD1 (6 bases). Deletions cut 3 bases from V and 8 bases from J, with 10 bases between. Germline-derived CDR1 and CDR2 are DFQATT and SNEGSKA (reference sequence). The CDR3 has 11 residues. The CDR3 sequence: CSARGQGGYTF. The CDR3 region has the DNA TGCAGTGCTAGGGGCCAGGGGGGCTACACCTTC.

The V and J genes are TRBV28 and TRBJ2-3; 8 bases agree with TRBD2. Trimming took 6 bases from V and 1 from J; bases not matched to a gene: 6. This CDR3 spans 15 amino acids. CDR1 is MDHEN and CDR2 is SYDVKM in the germline V gene. The CDR3 DNA reads TGTGCCAGCAGCCCACAAGCGGGAGGCACAGATACGCAGTATTTT. Translation: CASSPQAGGTDTQYF.

The chain combines TRBV27 with TRBJ2-1; 9 positions match TRBD2. The CDR3 spans 15 residues. The trim removed 8 bases at V and 9 bases at J, leaving 14 bases unmatched. The germline V gene has CDR1 MNHEY and CDR2 SMNVEV (reference sequence). The CDR3 here is CASPPRGGRVGEQFF. Here the CDR3 DNA reads TGTGCCAGCCCCCCTAGGGGCGGGAGGGTGGGTGAGCAGTTCTTC.

In its sample, this clone was seen a few times. V gene TRBV19 combines with J gene TRBJ2-2; D is possibly TRBD2 (6 bases). The germline V gene has CDR1 LNHDA and CDR2 SQIVND (reference sequence). V gave up 7 bases and J gave up 4 bases, with 10 bases separating them. The CDR3 spans 13 residues. This CDR3 is CASTRDLTGELFF. CDR3 DNA: TGTGCCAGTACGCGGGACCTCACCGGGGAGCTGTTTTTT.

This clone was recorded only once. J is TRBJ2-7 and V is TRBV10-3; 14 nucleotides agree with TRBD2. V lost 11 bases and J lost 12; bases outside the gene matches: 6. Germline V lookup: CDR1 ENHRY, CDR2 SYGVKD. The CDR3 extends over 11 amino acids. The CDR3 coding sequence is TGTGCCGTGGGACTAGCGGGAGTCACGTACTTC. Encoded protein: CAVGLAGVTYF.

V usage is TRBV7-9 and J usage is TRBJ1-1; D call uncertain. The CDR3 has 13 amino acids. Trimming took 5 bases from V and 6 from J, leaving 13 bases between them. CDR1 is SEHNR, CDR2 FQNEAQ, per germline (reference sequence). CDR3 protein: CASSRRGVAEAFF. In DNA form, the CDR3 reads TGTGCCAGCAGCCGACGGGGTGTAGCTGAAGCTTTCTTT.

The chain couples TRBV7-2 to TRBJ2-3, with D possibly matching TRBD2 (5 bases). Germline V lookup: CDR1 SGHTA, CDR2 FQGNSA. Trimming removed 2 bases at V and 2 bases at J, with 8 bases between. The CDR3 extends over 14 amino acids. CDR3 bases: TGTGCCAGCAGCTTATCGGGGTCCACAGATACGCAGTATTTT. It is translated as CASSLSGSTDTQYF. Filled out from reference TRBV7-2 and TRBJ2-3, the complete variable domain reads GAGVSQSPSNKVTEKGKDVELRCDPISGHTALYWYRQSLGQGLEFLIYFQGNSAPDKSGLPSDRFSAERTGGSVSTLTIQRTQQEDSAVYLCASSLSGSTDTQYFGPGTRLTVL.

The chain uses TRBV5-4 and TRBJ1-4; 7 bases match TRBD1. Germline assignment: CDR1 SGHNT and CDR2 YYREEE (reference sequence). The CDR3 length is 15 residues. The V gene end was trimmed by 2 bases and the J gene end by 6 bases; junction bases not matched to a gene: 7. The DNA of the CDR3 is TGTGCCAGCAGCTTATATACAGGGGACGATGAAAAACTGTTTTTT. It yields the protein CASSLYTGDDEKLFF.

Only one count was recorded for this clone. The chain uses TRBV28 and TRBJ1-2; D may be TRBD1 (6 bases). V shed 5 bases and J shed 3 bases, with 13 bases lying between them. In germline, CDR1 is MDHEN, CDR2 SYDVKM. The CDR3 loop spans 14 amino acids. CDR3 sequence (DNA): TGTGCCAGCAGTCGACAGGTAAAGGACTATGGCTACACCTTC. Its translation: CASSRQVKDYGYTF.